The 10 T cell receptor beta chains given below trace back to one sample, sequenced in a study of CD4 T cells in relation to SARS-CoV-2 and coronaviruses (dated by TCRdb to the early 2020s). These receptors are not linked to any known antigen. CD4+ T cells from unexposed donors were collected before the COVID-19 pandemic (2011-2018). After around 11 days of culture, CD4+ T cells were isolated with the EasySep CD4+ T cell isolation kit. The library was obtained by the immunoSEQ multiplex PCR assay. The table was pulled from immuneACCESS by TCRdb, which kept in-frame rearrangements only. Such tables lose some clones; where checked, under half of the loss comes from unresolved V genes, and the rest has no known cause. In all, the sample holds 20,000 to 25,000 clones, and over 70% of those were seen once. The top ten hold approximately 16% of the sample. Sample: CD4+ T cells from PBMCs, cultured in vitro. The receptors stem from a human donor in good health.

CDR3 DNA sequence: TGTGCCAGCAATCCCAGGGGAGATGTCGAAAAACTGTTTTTT. It encodes CASNPRGDVEKLFF. The gene calls are TRBV2 and TRBJ1-4; TRBD1 might be the D (6 bases). Trimming left V 7 bases short and J 8 bases short, with 17 bases between. This CDR3 has 14 residues. Germline V gene sequence: CDR1 SNHLY, CDR2 FYNNEI.

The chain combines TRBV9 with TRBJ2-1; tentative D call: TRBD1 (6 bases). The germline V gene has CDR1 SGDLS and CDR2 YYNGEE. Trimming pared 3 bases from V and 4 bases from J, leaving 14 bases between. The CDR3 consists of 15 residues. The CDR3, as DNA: TGTGCCAGCAGCGAGATGGGACAAAGATACAATGAGCAGTTCTTC. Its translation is CASSEMGQRYNEQFF.

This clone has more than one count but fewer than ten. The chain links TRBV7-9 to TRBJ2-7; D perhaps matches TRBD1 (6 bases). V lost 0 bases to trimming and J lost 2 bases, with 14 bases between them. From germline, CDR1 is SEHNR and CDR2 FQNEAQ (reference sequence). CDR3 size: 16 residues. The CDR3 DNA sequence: TGTGCCAGCAGCTTAGCGGGGGCAACACGGGCCTACGAGCAGTACTTC. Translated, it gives CASSLAGATRAYEQYF.

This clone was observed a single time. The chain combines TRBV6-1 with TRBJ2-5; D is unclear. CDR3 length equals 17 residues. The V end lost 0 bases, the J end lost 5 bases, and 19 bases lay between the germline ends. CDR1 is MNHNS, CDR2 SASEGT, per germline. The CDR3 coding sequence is TGTGCCAGCAGTGAAGCGCTCCCCTCCCAGCCCCGGGAGACCCAGTACTTC. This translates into CASSEALPSQPRETQYF.

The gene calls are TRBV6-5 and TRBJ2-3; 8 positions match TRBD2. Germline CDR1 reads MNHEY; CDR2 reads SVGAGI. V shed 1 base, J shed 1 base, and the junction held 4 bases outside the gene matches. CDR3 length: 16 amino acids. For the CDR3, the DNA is TGTGCCAGCAGTTACTTTGTTAGCGGGGGCACAGATACGCAGTATTTT. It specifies CASSYFVSGGTDTQYF.

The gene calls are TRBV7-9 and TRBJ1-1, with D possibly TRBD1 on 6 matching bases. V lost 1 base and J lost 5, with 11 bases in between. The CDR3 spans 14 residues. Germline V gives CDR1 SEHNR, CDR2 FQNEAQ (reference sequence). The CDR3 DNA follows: TGTGCCAGCAGCTTAGGACAGGAGCGAACTGAAGCTTTCTTT. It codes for CASSLGQERTEAFF.

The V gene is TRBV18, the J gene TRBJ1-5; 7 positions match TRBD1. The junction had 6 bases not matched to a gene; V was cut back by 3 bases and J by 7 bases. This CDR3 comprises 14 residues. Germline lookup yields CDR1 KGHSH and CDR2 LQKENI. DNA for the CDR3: TGTGCCAGCTCACCGGGGACAGCAGAACAGCCCCAGCATTTT. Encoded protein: CASSPGTAEQPQHF. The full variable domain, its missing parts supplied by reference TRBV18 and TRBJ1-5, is NAGVMQNPRHLVRRRGQEARLRCSPMKGHSHVYWYRQLPEEGLKFMVYLQKENIIDESGMPKERFSAEFPKEGPSILRIQQVVRGDSAAYFCASSPGTAEQPQHFGDGTRLSIL.

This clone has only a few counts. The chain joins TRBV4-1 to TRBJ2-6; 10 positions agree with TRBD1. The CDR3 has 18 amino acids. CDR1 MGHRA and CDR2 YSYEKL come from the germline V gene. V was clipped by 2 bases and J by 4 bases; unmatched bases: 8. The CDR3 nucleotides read TGCGCCAGCAGCCAATCGACAGGGGGCGCGGGAGGGGCCAACGTCCTGACTTTC. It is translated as CASSQSTGGAGGANVLTF.

The CDR3 loop is CASSQAPLNTIYF. The CDR3 DNA reads TGTGCCAGCAGCCAAGCCCCGTTGAACACCATATATTTT. V is TRBV4-2 and J is TRBJ1-3; D gene uncertain. Trimming took 1 base from V and 7 from J, leaving 8 bases between them. The CDR3 covers 13 residues. Germline loops: CDR1 LGHNA, CDR2 YNFKEQ.

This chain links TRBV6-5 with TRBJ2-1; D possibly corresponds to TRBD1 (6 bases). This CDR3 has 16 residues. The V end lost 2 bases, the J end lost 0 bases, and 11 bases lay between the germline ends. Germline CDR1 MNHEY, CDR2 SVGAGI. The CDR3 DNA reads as TGTGCCAGCAGTTACGTCCGGGACACCTCCTACAATGAGCAGTTCTTC. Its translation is CASSYVRDTSYNEQFF.